This TCR beta chain is from a study of blood T cell repertoires in COVID-19. Study-level background: PBMCs, B-cell-depleted T cells, or T cells provided the cDNA or gDNA that made up the material.

Only in-frame clones appear in the TCRdb table, and some are missing; sequencing was by immunoSEQ multiplex PCR. The repertoire holds about 280,000 clones, with roughly 88% as singletons. The sequence came from a woman aged 25-40 years with active or convalescent COVID-19. Material: peripheral blood.

CDR3: CASSPRLTSGGHEQYF. The CDR3 DNA is TGTGCCAGCAGCCCTCGTCTGACTAGCGGGGGCCACGAGCAGTACTTC. The V call is TRBV9, the J call TRBJ2-7, with 12 bases fitting TRBD2. The CDR3 is made up of 16 amino acids. The V and J ends lost 4 bases and 5 bases, in that order; junction bases with no gene match: 10. Germline CDR1 SGDLS, CDR2 YYNGEE.